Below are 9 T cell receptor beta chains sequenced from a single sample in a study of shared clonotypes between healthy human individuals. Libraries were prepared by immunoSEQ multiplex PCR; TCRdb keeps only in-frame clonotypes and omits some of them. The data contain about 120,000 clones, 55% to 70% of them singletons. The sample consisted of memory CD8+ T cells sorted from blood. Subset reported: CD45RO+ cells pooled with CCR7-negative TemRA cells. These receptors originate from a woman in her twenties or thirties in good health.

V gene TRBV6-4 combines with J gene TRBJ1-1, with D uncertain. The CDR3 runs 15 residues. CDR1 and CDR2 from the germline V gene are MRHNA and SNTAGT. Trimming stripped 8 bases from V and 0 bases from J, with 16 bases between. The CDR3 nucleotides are TGTGCCAGCGAGAGGCCGTATAGGGTGAACACTGAAGCTTTCTTT. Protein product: CASERPYRVNTEAFF.

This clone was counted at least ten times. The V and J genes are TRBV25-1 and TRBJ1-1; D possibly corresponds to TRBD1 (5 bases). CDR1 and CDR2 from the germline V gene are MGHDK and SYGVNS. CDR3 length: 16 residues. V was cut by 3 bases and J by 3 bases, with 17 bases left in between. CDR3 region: CASSDPTGEHHTEAFF. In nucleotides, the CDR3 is TGTGCCAGCAGTGATCCAACAGGAGAGCACCACACTGAAGCTTTCTTT.

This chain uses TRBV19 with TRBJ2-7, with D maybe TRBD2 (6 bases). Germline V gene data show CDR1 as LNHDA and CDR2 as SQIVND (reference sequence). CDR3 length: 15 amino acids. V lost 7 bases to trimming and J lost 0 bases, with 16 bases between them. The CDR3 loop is CASKEGRESSYEQYF. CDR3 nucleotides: TGTGCCAGTAAGGAGGGACGGGAGAGCTCCTACGAGCAGTACTTC.

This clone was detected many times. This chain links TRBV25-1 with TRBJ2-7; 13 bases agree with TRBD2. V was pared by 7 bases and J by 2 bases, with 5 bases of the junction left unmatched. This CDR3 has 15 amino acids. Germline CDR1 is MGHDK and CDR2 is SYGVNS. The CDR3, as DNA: TGTGCCAGCACCGGGACTAGCGGGACCACCTACGAGCAGTACTTC. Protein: CASTGTSGTTYEQYF.

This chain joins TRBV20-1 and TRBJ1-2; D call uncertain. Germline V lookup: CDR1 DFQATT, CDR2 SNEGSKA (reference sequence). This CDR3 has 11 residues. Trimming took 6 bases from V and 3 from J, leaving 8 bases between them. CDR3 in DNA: TGCAGTGCCCGCCGGGACTATGGCTACACCTTC. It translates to CSARRDYGYTF.

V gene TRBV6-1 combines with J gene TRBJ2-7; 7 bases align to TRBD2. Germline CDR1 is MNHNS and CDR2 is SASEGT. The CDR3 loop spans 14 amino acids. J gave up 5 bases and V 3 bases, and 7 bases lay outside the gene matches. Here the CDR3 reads CASSEGRESNEQYF. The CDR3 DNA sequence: TGTGCCAGCAGTGAGGGGCGGGAGTCCAACGAGCAGTACTTC.

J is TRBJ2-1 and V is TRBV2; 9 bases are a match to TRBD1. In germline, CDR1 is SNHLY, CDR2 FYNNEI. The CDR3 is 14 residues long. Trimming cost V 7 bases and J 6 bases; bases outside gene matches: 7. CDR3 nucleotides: TGTGCCAGCAAAGGACAGGGGTATTCCAATGAGCAGTTCTTC. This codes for CASKGQGYSNEQFF.

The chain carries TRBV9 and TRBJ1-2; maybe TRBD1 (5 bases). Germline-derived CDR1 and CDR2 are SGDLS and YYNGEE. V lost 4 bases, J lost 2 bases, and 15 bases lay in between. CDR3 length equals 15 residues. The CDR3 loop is CASSSTGTENYGYTF. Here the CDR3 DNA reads TGTGCCAGCAGCTCCACCGGGACGGAAAACTATGGCTACACCTTC. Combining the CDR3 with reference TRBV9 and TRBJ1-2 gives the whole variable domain DSGVTQTPKHLITATGQRVTLRCSPRSGDLSVYWYQQSLDQGLQFLIQYYNGEERAKGNILERFSAQQFPDLHSELNLSSLELGDSALYFCASSSTGTENYGYTFGSGTRLTVV.

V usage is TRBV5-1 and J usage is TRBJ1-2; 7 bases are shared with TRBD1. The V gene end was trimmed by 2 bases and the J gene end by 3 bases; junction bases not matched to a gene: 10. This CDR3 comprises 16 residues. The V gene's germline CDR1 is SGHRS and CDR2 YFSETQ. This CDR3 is CASSFAEDRSYYGYTF. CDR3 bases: TGCGCCAGCAGCTTCGCCGAGGACAGGTCGTACTATGGCTACACCTTC.